Here is one T cell receptor (beta chain) with its context. This entry is derived from a study of blood T cell repertoires in COVID-19. The length of the CDR3 is 15 residues. The trim removed 1 base at V and 5 bases at J, leaving 8 bases unmatched. Germline V gene data show CDR1 as LGHDT and CDR2 as YNNKEL (reference sequence). The protocol was immunoSEQ multiplex PCR, while the TCRdb copy is restricted to in-frame clones and leaves out a portion. The sample holds about 260,000 clones, 88% seen once. This chain links TRBV3-1 (or the pseudogene TRBV3-2) with TRBJ2-7; 7 bases line up with TRBD1. Sequencing used peripheral blood. The receptor's source is a man in his sixties who had recovered from COVID-19. In nucleotides, the CDR3 is TGTGCCAGCAGCCAAGGGCGCAGGGGGTCCCACGAGCAGTACTTC. Residues: CASSQGRRGSHEQYF.